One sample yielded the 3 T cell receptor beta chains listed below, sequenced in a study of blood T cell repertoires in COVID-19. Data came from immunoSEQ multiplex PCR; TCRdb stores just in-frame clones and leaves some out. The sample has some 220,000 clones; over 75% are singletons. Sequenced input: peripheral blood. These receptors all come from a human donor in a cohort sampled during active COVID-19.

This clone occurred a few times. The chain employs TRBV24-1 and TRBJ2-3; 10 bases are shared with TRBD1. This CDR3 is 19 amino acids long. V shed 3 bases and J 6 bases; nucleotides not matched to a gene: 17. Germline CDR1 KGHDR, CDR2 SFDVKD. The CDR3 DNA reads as TGTGCCACCAGTGATGCCTTTACGACCGGGACAGGGGCGGTGGATACGCAGTATTTT. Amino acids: CATSDAFTTGTGAVDTQYF.

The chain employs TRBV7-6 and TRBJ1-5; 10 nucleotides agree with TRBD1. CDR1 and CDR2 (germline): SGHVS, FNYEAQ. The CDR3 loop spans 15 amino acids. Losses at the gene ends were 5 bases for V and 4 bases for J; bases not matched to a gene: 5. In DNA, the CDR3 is TGTGCCAGCAGCACCGGGACAGGGGAAAATCAGCCCCAGCATTTT. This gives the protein CASSTGTGENQPQHF.

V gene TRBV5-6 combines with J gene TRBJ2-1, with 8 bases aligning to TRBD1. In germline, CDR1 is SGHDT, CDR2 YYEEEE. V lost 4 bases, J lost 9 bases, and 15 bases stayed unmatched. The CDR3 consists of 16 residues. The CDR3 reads CASSENTGGSLREQFF. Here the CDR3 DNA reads TGTGCCAGCAGCGAGAACACAGGGGGATCTCTGCGTGAGCAGTTCTTC. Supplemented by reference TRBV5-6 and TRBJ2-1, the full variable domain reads DAGVTQSPTHLIKTRGQQVTLRCSPKSGHDTVSWYQQALGQGPQFIFQYYEEEERQRGNFPDRFSGHQFPNYSSELNVNALLLGDSALYLCASSENTGGSLREQFFGPGTRLTVL.